This paragraph reports one TCR beta chain. Its antigen is unknown. This entry is derived from a study of CD8 T cell repertoires and HIV-1 epitope variants. Study details: Separate wells received one of Twenty-five Gag or Nef variant peptides. Epitopes were three Gag families plus Nef HW9 and YT9. Study-wide results and caveats: The TAALDMSHF plasma variant had no responses, unlike KF9 (five clonotypes) and HW9 (one).

V trimming: 0 bases; J trimming: 7 bases; junction bases outside the gene matches: 6. This CDR3 is built from 14 residues. CDR1 and CDR2 from the germline V gene are LNHNV and YYDKDF (reference sequence). On the immunoSEQ platform, TCR beta CDR3s were sequenced at survey depth. Clones were read by immunoSEQ multiplex PCR, and TCRdb kept only the in-frame ones, dropping some. The repertoire holds 4,700 or so clones, with about 66% as singletons. The sample was cultured CD8+ T cells derived from PBMCs. The sequence came from a male donor with HIV. The rearrangement links TRBV15 to TRBJ2-7, with 7 bases identical to TRBD2. In DNA form, the CDR3 reads TGTGCCACCAGCAGAGATGGGGGGGTAGCGGAGCAGTACTTC. Amino acid sequence: CATSRDGGVAEQYF.